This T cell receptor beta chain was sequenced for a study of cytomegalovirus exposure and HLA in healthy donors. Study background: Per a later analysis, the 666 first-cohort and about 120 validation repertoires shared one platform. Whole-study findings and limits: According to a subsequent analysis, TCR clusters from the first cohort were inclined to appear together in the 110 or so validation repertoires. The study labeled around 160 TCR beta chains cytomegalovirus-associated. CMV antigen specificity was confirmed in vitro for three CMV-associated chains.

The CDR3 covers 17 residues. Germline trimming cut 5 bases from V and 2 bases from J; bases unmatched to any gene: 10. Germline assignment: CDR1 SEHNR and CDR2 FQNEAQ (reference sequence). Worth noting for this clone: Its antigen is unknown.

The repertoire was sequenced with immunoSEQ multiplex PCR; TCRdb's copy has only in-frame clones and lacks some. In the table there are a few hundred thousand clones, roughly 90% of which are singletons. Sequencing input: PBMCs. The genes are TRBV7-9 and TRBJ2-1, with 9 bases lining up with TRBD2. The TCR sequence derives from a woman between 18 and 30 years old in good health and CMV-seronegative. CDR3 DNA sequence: TGTGCCAGCAGCCAAATCTGGCAGCGGGGGGCCTACAATGAGCAGTTCTTC. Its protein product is CASSQIWQRGAYNEQFF.